The clone carrying this TCR beta chain was seen a single time. Its antigen is still unknown. The data belong to a study of CD8 T cells in ankylosing spondylitis. Regarding the study as a whole: Reactive arthritis synovial fluid and blood previously showed some of these motif variants.

In TCRdb, the 5' RACE reads were re-called with MiXCR into one record per CDR3 protein. The sample records 200,000 to 250,000 distinct CDR3 sequences, about 11% being singletons. The specimen sequenced was blood, either unsorted or a sorted T cell fraction (not recorded which). This sequence was found in a male donor with ankylosing spondylitis or in good health (not recorded which).

This chain's CDR3 is CASRRTGLVAPLHF. For the CDR3, the DNA is TGTGCCAGTAGGAGGACAGGCCTTGTGGCACCCCTCCACTTT. J is TRBJ1-6 and V is TRBV19; 7 bases are a match to TRBD1. The CDR3 spans 14 residues. J lost 11 bases, V lost 6 bases, and 10 bases had no gene match. Germline V lookup: CDR1 LNHDA, CDR2 SQIVND (reference sequence). Full variable domain (rest looked up from reference TRBV19 and TRBJ1-6): DGGITQSPKYLFRKEGQNVTLSCEQNLNHDAMYWYRQDPGQGLRLIYYSQIVNDFQKGDIAEGYSVSREKKESFPLTVTSAQKNPTAFYLCASRRTGLVAPLHFGNGTRLTVT.